Listed here are 31 T cell receptor beta chains from one sample, sequenced in a study of blood T cell repertoires in COVID-19. Assay: immunoSEQ multiplex PCR; the TCRdb copy retains only in-frame clones and omits some. The sample consists of fewer than 200,000 clones, around 85% of them appearing once. Material for sequencing was PBMCs or T cells enriched from blood (not recorded which). The receptors were gathered from a woman between 40 and 50 years old with acute COVID-19.

CDR3 sequence reads: CASSLIGATEKLFF. The CDR3 coding sequence is TGTGCCAGCAGCTTAATAGGAGCGACGGAAAAACTGTTTTTT. The V and J genes are TRBV11-2 and TRBJ1-4; D uncertain. Germline-derived CDR1 and CDR2 are SGHAT and FQNNGV. Trimming took off 2 bases at V and 8 bases at J, with 12 bases between the two ends. There are 14 residues in the CDR3.

The chain uses TRBV9 and TRBJ2-1, with 7 nucleotides matching TRBD1. The J segment lost 9 bases and the V segment lost 0 bases, leaving 12 bases of the junction unmatched. The CDR3 loop spans 16 amino acids. Germline lookup yields CDR1 SGDLS and CDR2 YYNGEE. CDR3 residues: CASSVGKGAGRAEQFF. Here the CDR3 DNA reads TGTGCCAGCAGCGTAGGGAAGGGGGCAGGAAGGGCTGAGCAGTTCTTC.

V gene TRBV11-2 combines with J gene TRBJ1-1; TRBD1 aligns across 7 bases. V was clipped by 3 bases and J by 1 base; unmatched bases: 8. CDR3 length: 16 residues. Germline V gene sequence: CDR1 SGHAT, CDR2 FQNNGV. CDR3 DNA: TGTGCCAGCAGCTTGAACGTGGGACAGAAGAACACTGAAGCTTTCTTT. This codes for CASSLNVGQKNTEAFF.

This sequence joins TRBV12-5 and TRBJ1-1; D unclear. V dropped 9 bases and J dropped 0 bases, with 8 bases sitting between them. CDR1 is LGHNT, CDR2 FRNRAP, per germline. This CDR3 is built from 12 residues. The CDR3 DNA reads as TGTGCTAGCGGGTTCATGAACACTGAAGCTTTCTTT. Protein: CASGFMNTEAFF.

The chain combines TRBV18 with TRBJ2-2; a possible D gene is TRBD2 (6 bases). Germline V CDR1 and CDR2: KGHSH, LQKENI. The length of the CDR3 is 15 residues. The V end was cut by 2 bases, the J end by 6 bases, with 13 bases between. CDR3 DNA: TGTGCCAGCTCACCAGGGACCACGGGGGCCGGGGAGCTGTTTTTT. Encoded protein: CASSPGTTGAGELFF.

This rearrangement joins TRBV7-8 to TRBJ2-1; the D is unclear. V gave up 3 bases and J gave up 6 bases, with 3 bases separating them. CDR1 SGHVS and CDR2 FQNEAQ come from the germline V gene. CDR3 length: 11 amino acids. CDR3: CASSFSNEQFF. CDR3 coding DNA: TGTGCCAGCAGCTTTAGCAATGAGCAGTTCTTC.

V is TRBV10-1 and J is TRBJ2-3; 14 nucleotides match TRBD2. Germline V lookup: CDR1 WNHNN, CDR2 SYGVQD (reference sequence). The CDR3 consists of 18 residues. Trimming cost V 5 bases and J 2 bases; bases outside gene matches: 9. The CDR3 loop reads CASSSRLAGGPPTDTQYF. For the CDR3, the DNA is TGCGCCAGCAGTTCCCGACTAGCGGGAGGGCCGCCCACAGATACGCAGTATTTT.

This clone has a single count. Written as DNA, the CDR3 is TGTGCCAGCAGCTTAGGCAAACTAGCCCGCGGGGAGCAGTTCTTC. Encoded protein: CASSLGKLARGEQFF. V gene TRBV13 combines with J gene TRBJ2-1, with D possibly matching TRBD2 (6 bases). CDR3 length: 15 amino acids. Trimming took off 0 bases at V and 10 bases at J, with 16 bases between the two ends. CDR1 and CDR2 from the germline V gene are PRHDT and FYEKMQ (reference sequence).

The chain carries TRBV6-5 and TRBJ1-2; 9 bases line up with TRBD1. Losses at the gene ends were 7 bases for V and 0 bases for J; bases not matched to a gene: 3. Germline CDR1 reads MNHEY; CDR2 reads SVGAGI. CDR3 length: 14 amino acids. Here the CDR3 DNA reads TGTGCCAGCACGGGACAGGGAACTAACTATGGCTACACCTTC. Translated, it gives CASTGQGTNYGYTF.

The chain uses TRBV3-1 (or the pseudogene TRBV3-2) and TRBJ2-3; 10 bases line up with TRBD2. Looked up from germline, CDR1 is LGHDT and CDR2 is YNNKEL (reference sequence). J was trimmed by 5 bases and V by 0 bases; bases with no gene match: 2. The CDR3 is made up of 15 amino acids. The CDR3, as DNA: TGTGCCAGCAGCCAAGATAGCGGGAGGATAGATACGCAGTATTTT. Amino acid sequence: CASSQDSGRIDTQYF.

The chain joins TRBV18 to TRBJ1-1; 7 positions match TRBD1. Germline lookup yields CDR1 KGHSH and CDR2 LQKENI. The CDR3 sequence is 16 residues long. V was pared by 3 bases and J by 1 base, with 8 bases of the junction left unmatched. The CDR3 is CASSPWDSFTNTEAFF. CDR3 in DNA: TGTGCCAGCTCACCCTGGGACAGCTTCACGAACACTGAAGCTTTCTTT.

This clone was counted a few times. The V gene is TRBV18, the J gene TRBJ2-7; D may be TRBD1 (5 bases). The CDR3 has 16 amino acids. CDR1 and CDR2 from the germline V gene are KGHSH and LQKENI. V lost 2 bases and J 2 bases, leaving 16 bases between the germline ends. The CDR3 spells CASSPEVPGRAYEQYF. DNA of the CDR3: TGTGCCAGCTCACCAGAAGTCCCAGGCAGGGCCTACGAGCAGTACTTC.

The chain is built from TRBV6-4 and TRBJ2-7, with 8 bases fitting TRBD2. J lost 5 bases, V lost 1 base, and 4 bases had no gene match. Germline CDR1 and CDR2: MRHNA and SNTAGT. CDR3 size: 14 residues. The CDR3 spells CASSDFRLANEQYF. Written as DNA, the CDR3 is TGTGCCAGCAGTGACTTCCGACTAGCGAACGAGCAGTACTTC.

The rearrangement links TRBV11-2 to TRBJ2-7; D not certain. The CDR3 is made up of 14 amino acids. V was trimmed by 1 base and J by 10 bases, leaving 17 bases between them. Germline V gene data show CDR1 as SGHAT and CDR2 as FQNNGV. CDR3 DNA sequence: TGTGCCAGCAGCTTAGCCCCAGGTTGGCAACGCCAGTACTTC. It encodes CASSLAPGWQRQYF.

V is TRBV19 and J is TRBJ1-2; possibly TRBD1 for D (6 bases). Germline values: CDR1 LNHDA, CDR2 SQIVND (reference sequence). This CDR3 region has 12 residues. The V and J ends lost 4 bases and 6 bases respectively, with 9 bases between them. The CDR3 here is CASSTRQDGYTF. DNA of the CDR3: TGTGCCAGTAGTACTAGACAGGATGGCTACACCTTC.

The chain has TRBV2 and TRBJ1-5; D ambiguous. With 2 bases removed from V and 7 bases from J, the gap between germline ends came to 12 bases. Germline-derived CDR1 and CDR2 are SNHLY and FYNNEI. The CDR3 is 14 residues long. The CDR3 sequence is CASSEIGAQQPQHF. For the CDR3, the DNA is TGTGCCAGCAGTGAAATCGGAGCCCAACAGCCCCAGCATTTT.

The V call is TRBV12-3 or TRBV12-4, the J call TRBJ2-4; D call uncertain. Trimming removed 6 bases at V and 7 bases at J, with 10 bases between. The length of the CDR3 is 12 residues. CDR3 sequence (DNA): TGTGCCAGCAGCCTGGGCTTCAACATTCAGTACTTC. This encodes CASSLGFNIQYF.

This chain joins TRBV7-9 and TRBJ2-2, with 7 bases aligning to TRBD2. The ends lost 6 bases at V and 6 bases at J; junction bases unmatched: 10. The CDR3 has 15 amino acids. Per the germline V gene, CDR1 is SEHNR and CDR2 is FQNEAQ (reference sequence). The CDR3 here is CASSSSGKGAGELFF. CDR3 DNA: TGTGCCAGCAGTTCAAGCGGGAAAGGGGCCGGGGAGCTGTTTTTT.

V is TRBV5-4 and J is TRBJ2-7, with TRBD2 matching 7 bases. V shed 4 bases, J shed 0 bases, and the junction held 7 bases outside the gene matches. Per germline, CDR1 SGHNT and CDR2 YYREEE (reference sequence). CDR3 length: 15 residues. CDR3 in DNA: TGTGCCAGCAGCCGCGGCGGCGGGAGCTCCTACGAGCAGTACTTC. It yields the protein CASSRGGGSSYEQYF.

J is TRBJ1-6 and V is TRBV2, with 8 bases matching TRBD1. V lost 6 bases, J lost 5 bases, and 9 bases stayed unmatched. The CDR3 is 16 amino acids. CDR1 SNHLY and CDR2 FYNNEI come from the germline V gene. CDR3 region: CASSRRDRKDNSPLHF. For the CDR3, the DNA is TGTGCCAGCAGCCGCCGGGACAGGAAGGATAATTCACCCCTCCACTTT.

To note about this clone: One base away lies a much larger clone, so this may be a sequencing read error. V usage is TRBV5-4 and J usage is TRBJ1-2, with TRBD1 identical over 7 bases. Germline loops: CDR1 SGHNT, CDR2 YYREEE (reference sequence). V was pared by 4 bases and J by 4 bases, with 4 bases of the junction left unmatched. CDR3 length: 13 amino acids. CDR3 loop: CASSLTGTYGYTF. Written as DNA, the CDR3 is TGTGCCAGCAGCCTGACAGGGACCTATGGCTACACCTTC.

The gene calls are TRBV24-1 and TRBJ1-1, with TRBD1 matching over 10 bases. Germline CDR1 KGHDR, CDR2 SFDVKD. After removal of 3 bases from V and 11 bases from J, the junction contained 8 bases not matched to a gene. CDR3 size: 14 residues. CDR3: CATSDPGTGVGAFF. The CDR3 nucleotides are TGTGCCACCAGTGATCCCGGGACAGGGGTTGGGGCTTTCTTT.

Remarks on this clone: Compared with germline, one end of the junction differs, possibly owing to a read error. V and J are TRBV10-1 and TRBJ2-1; tentative D call: TRBD1 (5 bases). This CDR3 comprises 11 residues. Germline lookup yields CDR1 WNHNN and CDR2 SYGVQD (reference sequence). The CDR3 bases are TGCGCCAGCAGAACAGGAGCTGAGGAGTTCTTC. Translating gives CASRTGAEEFF.

The chain uses TRBV7-9 and TRBJ1-6; D gene unclear. The CDR3 has 15 residues. Germline V lookup: CDR1 SEHNR, CDR2 FQNEAQ (reference sequence). V was pared by 0 bases and J by 6 bases, with 9 bases between. CDR3 region: CASSLAGRRNSPLHF. Written as DNA, the CDR3 is TGTGCCAGCAGCTTAGCGGGCAGACGTAATTCACCCCTCCACTTT.

V gene TRBV6-1 combines with J gene TRBJ1-2, with D unclear. Trimming took off 3 bases at V and 5 bases at J, with 13 bases between the two ends. The CDR3 totals 14 residues. CDR1 is MNHNS and CDR2 is SASEGT in the germline V gene. CDR3 coding DNA: TGTGCCAGCAGTGATCGCCCCGCAGATTATGGCTACACCTTC. Amino acids: CASSDRPADYGYTF.

The chain is built from TRBV7-3 and TRBJ1-2; no reliable D call. Trimming stripped 1 base from V and 6 bases from J, with 15 bases between. Per germline, CDR1 SGHTA and CDR2 FQGTGA. This CDR3 region has 15 residues. The CDR3 reads CASSLKRLPPDGYTF. DNA of the CDR3: TGTGCCAGCAGCTTAAAGCGGCTCCCTCCTGATGGCTACACCTTC.

The chain uses TRBV6-5 and TRBJ2-2, with TRBD2 identical over 14 bases. After removal of 4 bases from V and 8 bases from J, the junction contained 6 bases not matched to a gene. This CDR3 comprises 16 residues. Germline-derived CDR1 and CDR2 are MNHEY and SVGAGI. In nucleotides, the CDR3 is TGTGCCAGCAGTTGGGGACTAGCGGGAGTAGAGGGGGAGCTGTTTTTT. Amino acid sequence: CASSWGLAGVEGELFF.

The chain combines TRBV11-3 with TRBJ2-1; 13 positions agree with TRBD2. V was clipped by 3 bases and J by 6 bases; unmatched bases: 2. Germline V lookup: CDR1 SGHNT, CDR2 YENEEA. The CDR3 totals 15 residues. The CDR3, as DNA: TGTGCCAGCAGCTTCGGACTAGCGGGAGTCAATGAGCAGTTCTTC. The encoded protein is CASSFGLAGVNEQFF.

The rearrangement links TRBV7-9 to TRBJ1-3; unclear D gene. The germline gives CDR1 SEHNR, CDR2 FQNEAQ (reference sequence). The V and J ends lost 10 bases and 0 bases respectively, with 22 bases between them. The CDR3 is 17 amino acids. The CDR3 DNA reads TGTGCCACCGCGAGTGGCCTAGCAGGATCCTCTGGAAACACCATATATTTT. It encodes CATASGLAGSSGNTIYF.

This clone was detected a few times. The rearrangement uses TRBV21-1 and TRBJ2-7; the table calls TRBD2, which could not be checked here. TRBV21-1 constitutes a pseudogene. CDR3 length equals 18 residues. The CDR3 nucleotides are TGTGCCAGCAACCCCCAAGAAAGGTACAACGGAGGGTCCTACGAGCAGTACGTC. Its translation: CASNPQERYNGGSYEQYV.

Here the CDR3 DNA reads TGTGCCAGTAGTATAGAGGGCCGCAATCAGCCCCAGCATTTT. It yields the protein CASSIEGRNQPQHF. This chain joins TRBV19 and TRBJ1-5; D not resolved. Germline CDR1 is LNHDA and CDR2 is SQIVND (reference sequence). The CDR3 extends over 14 amino acids. V lost 0 bases and J 2 bases, leaving 5 bases between the germline ends.